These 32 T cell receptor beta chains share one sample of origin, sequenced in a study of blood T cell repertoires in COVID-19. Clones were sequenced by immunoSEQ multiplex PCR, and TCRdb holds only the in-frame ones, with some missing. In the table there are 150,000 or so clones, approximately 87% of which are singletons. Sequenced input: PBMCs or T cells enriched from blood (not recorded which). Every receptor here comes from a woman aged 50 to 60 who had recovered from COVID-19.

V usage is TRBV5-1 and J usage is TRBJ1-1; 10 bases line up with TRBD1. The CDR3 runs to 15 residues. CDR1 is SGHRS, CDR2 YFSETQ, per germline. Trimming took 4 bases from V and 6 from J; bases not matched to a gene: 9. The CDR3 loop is CASSGAGTGVAEAFF. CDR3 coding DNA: TGCGCCAGCAGCGGGGCCGGGACAGGGGTTGCTGAAGCTTTCTTT.

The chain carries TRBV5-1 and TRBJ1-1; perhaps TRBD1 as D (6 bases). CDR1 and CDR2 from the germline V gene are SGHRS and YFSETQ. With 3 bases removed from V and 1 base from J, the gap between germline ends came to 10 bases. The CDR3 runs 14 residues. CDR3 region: CASSSGHPNTEAFF. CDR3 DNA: TGCGCCAGCAGCTCGGGACACCCGAACACTGAAGCTTTCTTT. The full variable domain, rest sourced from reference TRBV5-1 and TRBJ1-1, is KAGVTQTPRYLIKTRGQQVTLSCSPISGHRSVSWYQQTPGQGLQFLFEYFSETQRNKGNFPGRFSGRQFSNSRSEMNVSTLELGDSALYLCASSSGHPNTEAFFGQGTRLTVV.

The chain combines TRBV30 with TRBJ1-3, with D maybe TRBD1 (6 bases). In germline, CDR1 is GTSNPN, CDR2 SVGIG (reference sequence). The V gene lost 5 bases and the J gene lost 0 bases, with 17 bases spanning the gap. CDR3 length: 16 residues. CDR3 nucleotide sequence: TGTGCCTGGGGGGGGCCGAGAGCCGCCTCTGGAAACACCATATATTTT. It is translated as CAWGGPRAASGNTIYF.

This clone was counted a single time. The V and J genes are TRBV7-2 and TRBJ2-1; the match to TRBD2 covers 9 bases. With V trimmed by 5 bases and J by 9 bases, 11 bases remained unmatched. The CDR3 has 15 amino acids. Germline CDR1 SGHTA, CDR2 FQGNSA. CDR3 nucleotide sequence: TGTGCCAGCAGCCGTAGCGGGGGATCTTTTCGTGAGCAGTTCTTC. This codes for CASSRSGGSFREQFF.

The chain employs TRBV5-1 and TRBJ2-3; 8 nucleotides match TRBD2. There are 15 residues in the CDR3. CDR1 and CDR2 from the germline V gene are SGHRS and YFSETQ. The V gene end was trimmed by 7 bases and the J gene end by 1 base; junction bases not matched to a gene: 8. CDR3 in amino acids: CASGERGSGTDTQYF. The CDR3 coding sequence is TGCGCCAGCGGGGAGCGGGGGTCCGGCACAGATACGCAGTATTTT.

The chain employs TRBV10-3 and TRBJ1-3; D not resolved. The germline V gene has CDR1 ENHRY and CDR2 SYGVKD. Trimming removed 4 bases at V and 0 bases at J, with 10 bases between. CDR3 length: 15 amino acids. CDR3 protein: CAISGGSNSGNTIYF. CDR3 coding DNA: TGTGCCATCAGTGGCGGCTCCAACTCTGGAAACACCATATATTTT.

The CDR3 is CASSSANLAGDGYTF. CDR3 sequence (DNA): TGTGCCAGTAGTAGCGCCAATCTCGCAGGGGACGGCTACACCTTC. The genes are TRBV19 and TRBJ1-2, with D perhaps matching TRBD1 (6 bases). The V gene's germline CDR1 is LNHDA and CDR2 SQIVND (reference sequence). V was pared by 4 bases and J by 8 bases, with 20 bases between. The CDR3 totals 15 residues.

In DNA form, the CDR3 reads TGTGCCTGGAGTACCTATTTTCTCCAGCCCCAGCATTTT. Residues: CAWSTYFLQPQHF. The chain employs TRBV30 and TRBJ1-5; D remains ambiguous. There are 13 residues in the CDR3. Germline CDR1 and CDR2: GTSNPN and SVGIG (reference sequence). Trimming pared 2 bases from V and 7 bases from J, leaving 12 bases between.

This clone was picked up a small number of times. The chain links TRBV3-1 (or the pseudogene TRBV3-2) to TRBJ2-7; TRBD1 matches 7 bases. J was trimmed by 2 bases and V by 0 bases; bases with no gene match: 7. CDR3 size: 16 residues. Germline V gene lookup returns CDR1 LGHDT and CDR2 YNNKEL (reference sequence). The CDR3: CASSQDMGTVAYEQYV. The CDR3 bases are TGTGCCAGCAGCCAAGACATGGGGACAGTAGCCTACGAGCAGTACGTC.

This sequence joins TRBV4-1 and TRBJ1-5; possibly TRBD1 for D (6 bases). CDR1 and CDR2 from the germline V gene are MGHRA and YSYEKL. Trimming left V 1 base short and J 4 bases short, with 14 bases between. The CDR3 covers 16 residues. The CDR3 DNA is TGCGCCAGCAGCCAAGGGACAGCCGGTTGGAATCAGCCCCAGCATTTT. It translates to CASSQGTAGWNQPQHF.

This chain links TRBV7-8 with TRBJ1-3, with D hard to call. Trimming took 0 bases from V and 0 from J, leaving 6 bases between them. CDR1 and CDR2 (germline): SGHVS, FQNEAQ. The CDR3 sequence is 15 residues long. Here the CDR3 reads CASSLAVSSGNTIYF. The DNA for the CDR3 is TGTGCCAGCAGCTTAGCGGTTAGCTCTGGAAACACCATATATTTT.

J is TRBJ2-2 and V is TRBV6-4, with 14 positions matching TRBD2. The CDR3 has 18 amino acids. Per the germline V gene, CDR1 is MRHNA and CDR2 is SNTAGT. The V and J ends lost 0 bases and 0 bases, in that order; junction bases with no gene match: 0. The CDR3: CASSDSTSGRANTGELFF. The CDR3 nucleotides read TGTGCCAGCAGTGACTCGACTAGCGGGAGGGCGAACACCGGGGAGCTGTTTTTT.

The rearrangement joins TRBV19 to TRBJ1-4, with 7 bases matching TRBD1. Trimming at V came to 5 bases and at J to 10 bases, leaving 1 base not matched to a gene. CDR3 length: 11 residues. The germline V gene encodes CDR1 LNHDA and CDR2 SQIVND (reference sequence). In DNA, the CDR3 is TGTGCCAGTAGTCACAGGGGAAAACTGTTTTTT. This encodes CASSHRGKLFF.

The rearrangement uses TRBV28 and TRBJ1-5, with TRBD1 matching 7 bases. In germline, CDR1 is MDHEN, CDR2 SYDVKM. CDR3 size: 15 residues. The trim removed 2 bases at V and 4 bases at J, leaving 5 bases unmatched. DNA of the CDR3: TGTGCCAGCAGTTTAGGGGGACAGTCGAATCAGCCCCAGCATTTT. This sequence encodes CASSLGGQSNQPQHF.

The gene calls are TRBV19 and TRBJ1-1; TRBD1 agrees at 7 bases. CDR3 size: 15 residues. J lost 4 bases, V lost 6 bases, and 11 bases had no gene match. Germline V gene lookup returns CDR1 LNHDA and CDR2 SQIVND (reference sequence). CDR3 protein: CASSQTTGWGTEAFF. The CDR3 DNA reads TGTGCCAGTAGCCAGACGACAGGGTGGGGCACTGAAGCTTTCTTT.

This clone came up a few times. The CDR3 region has the DNA TGTGCCAGCAGCTTGCACAGCTCTTTTAGCAATCAGCCCCAGCATTTT. This gives the protein CASSLHSSFSNQPQHF. The chain recombines TRBV5-6 with TRBJ1-5; D gene uncertain. The length of the CDR3 is 16 residues. The ends were cut back, 1 base at V and 0 bases at J, with 11 bases in the middle. Germline values: CDR1 SGHDT, CDR2 YYEEEE. The variable domain in full, with the rest retrieved from reference TRBV5-6 and TRBJ1-5, is DAGVTQSPTHLIKTRGQQVTLRCSPKSGHDTVSWYQQALGQGPQFIFQYYEEEERQRGNFPDRFSGHQFPNYSSELNVNALLLGDSALYLCASSLHSSFSNQPQHFGDGTRLSIL.

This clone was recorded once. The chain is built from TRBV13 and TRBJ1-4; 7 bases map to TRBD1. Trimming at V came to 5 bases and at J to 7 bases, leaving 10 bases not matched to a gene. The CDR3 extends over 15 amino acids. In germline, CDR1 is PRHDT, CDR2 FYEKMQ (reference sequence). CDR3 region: CASSPRGGAVEKLFF. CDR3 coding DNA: TGTGCCAGCAGCCCACGAGGGGGCGCGGTTGAAAAACTGTTTTTT.

Here the CDR3 reads CSVRPDGRDQPQHF. Here the CDR3 DNA reads TGCAGCGTTCGACCCGACGGGAGAGATCAGCCCCAGCATTTT. The chain couples TRBV29-1 to TRBJ1-5; unclear D gene. The CDR3 covers 14 residues. V was trimmed by 5 bases and J by 5 bases, leaving 16 bases between them. CDR1 and CDR2 from the germline V gene are SQVTM and ANQGSEA.

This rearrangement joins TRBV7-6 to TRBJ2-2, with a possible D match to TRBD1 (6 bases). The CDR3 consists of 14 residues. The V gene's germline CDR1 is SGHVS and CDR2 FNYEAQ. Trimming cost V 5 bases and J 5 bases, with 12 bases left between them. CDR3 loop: CASSPTTGTGELFF. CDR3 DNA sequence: TGTGCCAGCAGCCCCACCACAGGGACCGGGGAGCTGTTTTTT.

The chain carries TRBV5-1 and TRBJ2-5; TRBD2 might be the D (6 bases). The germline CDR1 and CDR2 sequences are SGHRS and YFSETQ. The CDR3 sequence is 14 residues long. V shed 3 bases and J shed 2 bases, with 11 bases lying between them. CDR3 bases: TGCGCCAGCAGCTGGGGGACTTTGCAAGAGACCCAGTACTTC. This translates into CASSWGTLQETQYF.

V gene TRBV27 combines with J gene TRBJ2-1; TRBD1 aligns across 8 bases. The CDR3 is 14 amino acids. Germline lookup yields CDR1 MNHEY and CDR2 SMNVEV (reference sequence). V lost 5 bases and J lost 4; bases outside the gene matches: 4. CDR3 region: CASSRGTGYNEQFF. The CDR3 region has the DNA TGTGCCAGCAGTCGCGGGACAGGATACAATGAGCAGTTCTTC.

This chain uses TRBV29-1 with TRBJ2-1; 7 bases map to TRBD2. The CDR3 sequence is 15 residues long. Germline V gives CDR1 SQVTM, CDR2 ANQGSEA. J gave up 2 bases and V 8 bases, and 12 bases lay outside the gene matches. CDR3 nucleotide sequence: TGCAGCCATGGTCGCGGGAGCATCCCCTACAATGAGCAGTTCTTC. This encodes CSHGRGSIPYNEQFF.

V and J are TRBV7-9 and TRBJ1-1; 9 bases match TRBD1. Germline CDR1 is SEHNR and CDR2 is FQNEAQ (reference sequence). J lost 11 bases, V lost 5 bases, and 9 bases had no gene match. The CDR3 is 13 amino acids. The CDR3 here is CASSLGTGRGAFF. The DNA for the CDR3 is TGTGCCAGCAGCCTCGGGACAGGGCGAGGGGCTTTCTTT.

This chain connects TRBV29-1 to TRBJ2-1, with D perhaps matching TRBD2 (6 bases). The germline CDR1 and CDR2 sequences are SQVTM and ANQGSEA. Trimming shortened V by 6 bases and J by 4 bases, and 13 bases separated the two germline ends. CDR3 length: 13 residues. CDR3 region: CSVRDNVYNEQFF. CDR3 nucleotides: TGCAGCGTGCGGGATAACGTTTACAATGAGCAGTTCTTC.

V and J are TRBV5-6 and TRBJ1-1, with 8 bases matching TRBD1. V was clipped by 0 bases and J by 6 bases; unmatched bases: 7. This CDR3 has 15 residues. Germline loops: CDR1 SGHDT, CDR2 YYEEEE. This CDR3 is CASSLDRGIGAEAFF. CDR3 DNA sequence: TGTGCCAGCAGCTTGGACAGGGGGATTGGGGCTGAAGCTTTCTTT.

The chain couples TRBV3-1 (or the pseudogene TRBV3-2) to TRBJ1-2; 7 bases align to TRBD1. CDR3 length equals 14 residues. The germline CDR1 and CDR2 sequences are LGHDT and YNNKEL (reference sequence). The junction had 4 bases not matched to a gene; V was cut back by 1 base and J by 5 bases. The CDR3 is CASSQAGTAYGYTF. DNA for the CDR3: TGTGCCAGCAGCCAAGCCGGGACAGCGTATGGCTACACCTTC.

CDR3 sequence (DNA): TGTGCCAGCAGCTTAGCGATAGGACAGGGTGGTCACGAGCAGTACGTC. It yields the protein CASSLAIGQGGHEQYV. The chain uses TRBV7-9 and TRBJ2-7; 8 positions agree with TRBD1. Trimming at V came to 0 bases and at J to 5 bases, leaving 9 bases not matched to a gene. This CDR3 has 16 amino acids. CDR1 is SEHNR and CDR2 is FQNEAQ in the germline V gene (reference sequence).

CDR3 amino acids: CASRKQGAGNTIYF. The CDR3 coding sequence is TGTGCCAGCAGAAAACAGGGGGCTGGAAACACCATATATTTT. This rearrangement joins TRBV25-1 to TRBJ1-3; 8 bases align to TRBD1. V was clipped by 6 bases and J by 2 bases; unmatched bases: 3. Germline loops: CDR1 MGHDK, CDR2 SYGVNS. The CDR3 contains 14 residues.

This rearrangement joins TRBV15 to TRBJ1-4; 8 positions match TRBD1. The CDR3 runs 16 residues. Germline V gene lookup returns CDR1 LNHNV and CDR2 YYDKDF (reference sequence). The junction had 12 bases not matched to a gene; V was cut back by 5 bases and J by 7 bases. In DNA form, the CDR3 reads TGTGCCACCAGCCGTGAGGCCGTCCAGGGGGCTGAAAAACTGTTTTTT. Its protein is CATSREAVQGAEKLFF.

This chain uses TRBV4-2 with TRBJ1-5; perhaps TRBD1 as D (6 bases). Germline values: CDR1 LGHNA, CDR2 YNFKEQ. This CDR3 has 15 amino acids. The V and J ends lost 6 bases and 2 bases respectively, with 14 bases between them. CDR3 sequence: CASSSGVSGNQPQHF. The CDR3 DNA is TGTGCCAGCAGTTCAGGGGTTTCGGGCAATCAGCCCCAGCATTTT.

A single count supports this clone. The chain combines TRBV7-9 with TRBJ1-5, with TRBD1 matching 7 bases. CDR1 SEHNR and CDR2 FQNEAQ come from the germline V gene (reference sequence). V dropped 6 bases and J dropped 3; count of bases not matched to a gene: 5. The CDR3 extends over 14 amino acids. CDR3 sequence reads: CASSRDSFNQPQHF. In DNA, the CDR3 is TGTGCCAGCAGTAGGGACAGCTTCAATCAGCCCCAGCATTTT.

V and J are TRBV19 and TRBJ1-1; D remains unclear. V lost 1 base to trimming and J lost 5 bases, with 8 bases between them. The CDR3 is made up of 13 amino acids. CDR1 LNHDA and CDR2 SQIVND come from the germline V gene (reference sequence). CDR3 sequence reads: CASSIGQLTEAFF. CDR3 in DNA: TGTGCCAGTAGTATAGGTCAGTTGACTGAAGCTTTCTTT.